What follows are 30 T cell receptor beta chains derived from one specimen sequenced in a study of blood T cells in healthy people across ages. Then a second PCR, running about 7 to 11 cycles, was carried out with a sample-barcoded 5' primer and a J-beta primer mix. TCRdb called the 5' RACE reads again in MiXCR, with one record for every CDR3 protein. Among around 700,000 distinct CDR3 sequences listed, approximately 25% were seen once. This sample also belongs to another study, concerning T cells of mothers and their children.

The sample taken for sequencing was blood. The source is a boy aged 5-17 years in good health.

This clonotype was seen only a few times. The genes are TRBV29-1 and TRBJ2-5, with D unresolved. The tail of the sequence fits TRBJ2-7 better, so the J call may be wrong. The CDR3 contains 13 residues. CDR1 SQVTM and CDR2 ANQGSEA come from the germline V gene. Here the CDR3 reads CSAEGPIYGEQYF. Written as DNA, the CDR3 is TGCAGCGCCGAAGGTCCCATCTATGGCGAGCAGTACTTC.

The gene calls are TRBV29-1 and TRBJ2-5, with a tentative D call TRBD2 (6 bases). The germline V gene encodes CDR1 SQVTM and CDR2 ANQGSEA. This CDR3 has 13 amino acids. With 4 bases removed from V and 5 bases from J, the gap between germline ends came to 14 bases. CDR3 sequence: CSVVTGDWETQYF. The DNA of the CDR3 is TGCAGCGTTGTAACTGGGGACTGGGAGACCCAGTACTTC.

This clonotype was seen a handful of times. This chain links TRBV7-2 with TRBJ2-5; 14 bases map to TRBD2. The germline V gene has CDR1 SGHTA and CDR2 FQGNSA. The J segment lost 5 bases and the V segment lost 5 bases, leaving 10 bases of the junction unmatched. The CDR3 runs to 17 residues. The DNA of the CDR3 is TGTGCCAGCAGCGCCCGACTAGCGGGGGGGCCTTGGGAGACCCAGTACTTC. This gives the protein CASSARLAGGPWETQYF.

This clonotype was counted between two and nine times. V is TRBV7-9 and J is TRBJ2-1; the match to TRBD1 covers 11 bases. CDR1 and CDR2 from the germline V gene are SEHNR and FQNEAQ (reference sequence). The CDR3 has 15 residues. V trimming: 4 bases; J trimming: 6 bases; junction bases outside the gene matches: 5. The CDR3 reads CASSSGQGASNEQFF. The CDR3 coding sequence is TGTGCCAGCAGCTCCGGACAGGGGGCTAGCAATGAGCAGTTCTTC.

This clonotype has only a few counts. The chain links TRBV21-1 to TRBJ1-5. TRBV21-1 is assigned pseudogene status. This CDR3 contains 17 residues. In nucleotides, the CDR3 is TGTGCCAGCAGCAAAAGGGAGGTATCCGGGAGTAATCAGCCCCAGCATTTT. Translation gives CASSKREVSGSNQPQHF.

J is TRBJ2-1 and V is TRBV7-2; 10 bases match TRBD1. The germline V gene has CDR1 SGHTA and CDR2 FQGNSA. V gave up 6 bases and J gave up 5 bases; unmatched junction bases: 13. The CDR3 covers 17 residues. The CDR3 DNA sequence: TGTGCCAGCAGGGGGTCCCGGGACAGGGGTTTTAACAATGAGCAGTTCTTC. Its translation: CASRGSRDRGFNNEQFF.

There are a few counts of this clonotype. The genes are TRBV20-1 and TRBJ1-4; D is ambiguous. The CDR3 sequence is 15 residues long. V was trimmed by 5 bases and J by 7 bases, leaving 20 bases between them. Germline loops: CDR1 DFQATT, CDR2 SNEGSKA (reference sequence). In DNA, the CDR3 is TGCAGTGCTCCGAGGGCCGGACTCGGTGGTGAAAAACTGTTTTTT. Protein product: CSAPRAGLGGEKLFF.

Only a few counts were recorded for this clonotype. V gene TRBV7-9 combines with J gene TRBJ2-5; TRBD1 aligns across 8 bases. From germline, CDR1 is SEHNR and CDR2 FQNEAQ (reference sequence). The CDR3 covers 15 residues. V was pared by 3 bases and J by 2 bases, with 5 bases of the junction left unmatched. The CDR3: CASSFQGARQETQYF. The CDR3 DNA is TGTGCCAGCAGCTTCCAGGGGGCGCGGCAAGAGACCCAGTACTTC.

This chain uses TRBV27 with TRBJ2-1, with 11 positions matching TRBD2. Germline trimming cut 5 bases from V and 7 bases from J; bases unmatched to any gene: 7. The CDR3 totals 15 residues. In germline, CDR1 is MNHEY, CDR2 SMNVEV (reference sequence). This CDR3 is CASSPRLAGTNEQFF. CDR3 DNA: TGTGCCAGCAGTCCGAGACTAGCGGGAACGAATGAGCAGTTCTTC.

The chain carries TRBV4-1 and TRBJ2-7, with D maybe TRBD2 (5 bases). V lost 6 bases and J lost 0, with 15 bases in between. The germline V gene encodes CDR1 MGHRA and CDR2 YSYEKL. This CDR3 region has 15 residues. CDR3 DNA: TGCGCCAGCAGACTAGGGCTGGGGAGCTCCTACGAGCAGTACTTC. Translating gives CASRLGLGSSYEQYF.

This clonotype has a count of ten or more. This chain connects TRBV27 to TRBJ2-5; D unresolved. The CDR3 is made up of 14 amino acids. Trimming took 5 bases from V and 0 from J, leaving 10 bases between them. CDR1 and CDR2 from the germline V gene are MNHEY and SMNVEV (reference sequence). CDR3 sequence reads: CASSPNRYQETQYF. DNA for the CDR3: TGTGCCAGCAGTCCAAACCGATACCAAGAGACCCAGTACTTC.

The chain couples TRBV27 to TRBJ2-2; 10 positions agree with TRBD1. Trimming at V came to 5 bases and at J to 8 bases, leaving 5 bases not matched to a gene. Germline V gene sequence: CDR1 MNHEY, CDR2 SMNVEV (reference sequence). There are 14 residues in the CDR3. CDR3 sequence: CASSPGTGVGELFF. The DNA of the CDR3 is TGTGCCAGCAGTCCAGGGACAGGGGTAGGGGAGCTGTTTTTT.

J is TRBJ2-1 and V is TRBV29-1; 9 positions match TRBD1. Germline CDR1 SQVTM, CDR2 ANQGSEA. The CDR3 is 14 amino acids. The ends lost 6 bases at V and 6 bases at J; junction bases unmatched: 9. CDR3 DNA sequence: TGCAGCGTCCTACGGGACAGGGACGTCAATGAGCAGTTCTTC. As protein: CSVLRDRDVNEQFF.

This chain links TRBV20-1 with TRBJ1-6; D remains ambiguous. The germline V gene encodes CDR1 DFQATT and CDR2 SNEGSKA (reference sequence). Trimming took off 0 bases at V and 9 bases at J, with 21 bases between the two ends. The CDR3 is 17 amino acids. In DNA, the CDR3 is TGCAGTGCTAGAGATCCCACCCTGGCCCTCACCGGTTCACCCCTCCACTTT. This gives the protein CSARDPTLALTGSPLHF.

This clonotype was counted between two and nine times. This chain joins TRBV15 and TRBJ2-3, with D maybe TRBD2 (6 bases). The V gene's germline CDR1 is LNHNV and CDR2 YYDKDF (reference sequence). Trimming removed 3 bases from V and 8 bases from J, with 12 bases in between. The CDR3 length is 13 residues. The DNA for the CDR3 is TGTGCCACCAGCAGGGGCCGACTAGGTACGCAGTATTTT. Protein sequence: CATSRGRLGTQYF.

In its sample, this clonotype was seen a few times. This chain links TRBV4-1 with TRBJ2-3; no definite D call. The V gene's germline CDR1 is MGHRA and CDR2 YSYEKL. CDR3 length equals 15 residues. The ends were cut back, 0 bases at V and 0 bases at J, with 7 bases in the middle. CDR3 in DNA: TGCGCCAGCAGCCAAGAGGCGGTTAGCACAGATACGCAGTATTTT. Protein: CASSQEAVSTDTQYF.

The chain is built from TRBV20-1 and TRBJ2-5, with D perhaps TRBD2 (6 bases). The V gene lost 5 bases and the J gene lost 11 bases, with 24 bases spanning the gap. The CDR3 extends over 14 amino acids. Germline CDR1 is DFQATT and CDR2 is SNEGSKA (reference sequence). CDR3 protein: CSASNPGLTKEQYF. The CDR3 region has the DNA TGCAGTGCTTCTAACCCGGGACTGACCAAGGAGCAGTACTTC.

This clonotype has more than one count but fewer than ten. The J gene is TRBJ2-7, the V gene TRBV25-1; no reliable D call. The CDR3 covers 11 residues. V was pared by 4 bases and J by 9 bases, with 10 bases between. Germline CDR1 and CDR2: MGHDK and SYGVNS. The CDR3, as DNA: TGTGCCAGCAGTGGTGACAAAAGGCAGTACTTC. This sequence encodes CASSGDKRQYF.

The chain joins TRBV7-3 to TRBJ1-1, with TRBD1 matching 7 bases. Trimming at V came to 0 bases and at J to 0 bases, leaving 1 base not matched to a gene. The CDR3 is made up of 15 amino acids. Germline CDR1 and CDR2: SGHTA and FQGTGA. The DNA of the CDR3 is TGTGCCAGCAGCTTAACGGGACAGCTGAACACTGAAGCTTTCTTT. It is translated as CASSLTGQLNTEAFF.

This clonotype was seen only a few times. The chain recombines TRBV7-3 with TRBJ1-3, with D unresolved. CDR1 and CDR2 from the germline V gene are SGHTA and FQGTGA. The length of the CDR3 is 16 residues. The V gene lost 5 bases and the J gene lost 0 bases, with 14 bases spanning the gap. CDR3 residues: CASSTLPPGSGNTIYF. As DNA, the CDR3 is TGTGCCAGCAGCACGCTCCCTCCCGGCTCTGGAAACACCATATATTTT.

This clonotype was found a few times. The rearrangement joins TRBV29-1 to TRBJ2-4; no clear D. The V gene lost 1 base and the J gene lost 0 bases, with 4 bases spanning the gap. Per germline, CDR1 SQVTM and CDR2 ANQGSEA. CDR3 length: 13 residues. CDR3 sequence reads: CSVEGLAKNIQYF. As DNA, the CDR3 is TGCAGCGTTGAAGGGCTAGCCAAAAACATTCAGTACTTC.

This clonotype was observed a few times. The gene calls are TRBV27 and TRBJ1-5, with D unresolved. The CDR3 loop spans 13 amino acids. V lost 3 bases and J lost 6, with 9 bases in between. Germline CDR1 reads MNHEY; CDR2 reads SMNVEV (reference sequence). In DNA form, the CDR3 reads TGTGCCAGCAGTTTGGCGAGGGCTCAGCCCCAGCATTTT. It specifies CASSLARAQPQHF.

The chain uses TRBV29-1 and TRBJ2-7, with D possibly being TRBD2 (5 bases). V lost 6 bases, J lost 2 bases, and 11 bases lay in between. This CDR3 comprises 12 residues. Germline CDR1 reads SQVTM; CDR2 reads ANQGSEA. For the CDR3, the DNA is TGCAGCGTCACGACTACGACCTACGAGCAGTACTTC. It is translated as CSVTTTTYEQYF.

Points on this clonotype: A much larger clone lies one base from this, so it may be a read error. As DNA, the CDR3 is TGTGCCAGCAGCGCGATCTCTGGGGCCGACGTCCTGACTTTC. This sequence encodes CASSAISGADVLTF. This chain connects TRBV2 to TRBJ2-6; D might be TRBD1 (5 bases). In germline, CDR1 is SNHLY, CDR2 FYNNEI. The CDR3 is 14 amino acids.

This chain uses TRBV6-6 with TRBJ2-1; TRBD2 might be the D (7 bases). Germline CDR1 MNHNY, CDR2 SVGAGI (reference sequence). The V end was cut by 8 bases, the J end by 7 bases, with 18 bases between. The CDR3 contains 14 residues. In DNA form, the CDR3 reads TGTGCCAGCGGGGGGGGGCGTCGCACGAATGAGCAGTTCTTC. Protein sequence: CASGGGRRTNEQFF.

This clonotype was detected a few times. The chain is built from TRBV29-1 and TRBJ2-7; D remains unclear. Per germline, CDR1 SQVTM and CDR2 ANQGSEA. This CDR3 is built from 13 residues. The V and J ends lost 2 bases and 1 base respectively, with 9 bases between them. CDR3: CSVERTNSYEQYF. The CDR3 nucleotides read TGCAGCGTTGAACGTACAAATTCCTACGAGCAGTACTTC.

This clonotype was counted only a few times. V and J are TRBV12-3 or TRBV12-4 and TRBJ2-7, with D possibly being TRBD1 (6 bases). V was trimmed by 3 bases and J by 5 bases, leaving 14 bases between them. The CDR3 is 14 amino acids. The CDR3 nucleotides are TGTGCCAGCAGTTTGTCCCTGGGGGCTCACGAGCAGTACTTC. Translating it yields CASSLSLGAHEQYF.

This chain links TRBV29-1 with TRBJ1-1; possible D gene TRBD1, 5 bases. V was cut by 5 bases and J by 4 bases, with 8 bases left in between. The V gene's germline CDR1 is SQVTM and CDR2 ANQGSEA. The CDR3 has 11 residues. CDR3 in DNA: TGCAGCGTTTGGGGGATCACTGAAGCTTTCTTT. Amino acid sequence: CSVWGITEAFF.

This clonotype has only a few counts. The DNA of the CDR3 is TGCGCCAGCAGCTTGGAAATGTGGACTACCAACTACGAGCAGTACTTC. This translates into CASSLEMWTTNYEQYF. The genes are TRBV5-1 and TRBJ2-7; TRBD2 might be the D (6 bases). CDR1 is SGHRS and CDR2 is YFSETQ in the germline V gene. CDR3 length equals 16 residues. V gave up 0 bases and J gave up 3 bases, with 16 bases separating them.

The sample holds a few counts of this clonotype. The chain employs TRBV7-9 and TRBJ2-4, with 7 bases aligning to TRBD2. J gave up 9 bases and V 1 base, and 3 bases lay outside the gene matches. The CDR3 totals 13 residues. CDR1 is SEHNR, CDR2 FQNEAQ, per germline (reference sequence). The CDR3: CASSLVGGGIQYF. The CDR3 DNA is TGTGCCAGCAGCTTAGTTGGGGGGGGCATTCAGTACTTC.